This record concerns one T cell receptor (beta chain) sequence. This entry is derived from a study of blood T cell repertoires in COVID-19. Study overall: Samples of COVID-19 (acute and convalescent) were obtained from the United States, Italy and Spain. The cDNA or gDNA used as material had been derived from T cells, B-cell-depleted T cells, or PBMCs.

Followed longitudinally, the Seattle patients had been enrolled during active infection. Authors' processing steps: Estimation of nucleated cell counts was performed using reference gene primer amplification. The table came from immunoSEQ multiplex PCR; TCRdb's copy has only in-frame clones and leaves some out. The V and J calls and clone size come from that table; D and trimming were worked out from the DNA. The table records approximately 230,000 clones, more than 70% of them present only once. Looked up from germline, CDR1 is MNHEY and CDR2 is SVGAGI. The V end was cut by 1 base, the J end by 2 bases, with 12 bases between. This CDR3 comprises 16 residues.

This receptor was obtained from a woman between 25 and 40 years old with COVID-19, enrolled during active disease. The sample taken for sequencing was peripheral blood. The V and J genes are TRBV6-5 and TRBJ1-3; D is uncertain. CDR3 in amino acids: CASSYLRSGAGNTIYF. Written as DNA, the CDR3 is TGTGCCAGCAGTTACTTAAGGTCCGGAGCTGGAAACACCATATATTTT.